What follows describes a single T cell receptor beta chain. These data originate in a study of PD-1 blockade in mismatch repair-deficient tumors. The protocol was immunoSEQ multiplex PCR, while the TCRdb copy is restricted to in-frame clones and leaves out a portion. Here the sample spans 40,000 to 60,000 clones, roughly 75% being singletons. Looked up from germline, CDR1 is SGHNT and CDR2 is YENEEA. The CDR3 consists of 16 residues. V was cut by 4 bases and J by 5 bases, with 20 bases left in between. The chain recombines TRBV11-3 with TRBJ2-5; TRBD2 is a possible D gene (7 bases). The sequences come from peripheral blood, collected 4 weeks after starting pembrolizumab. The sequence was collected from an adult with mismatch repair-deficient cancer. CDR3 protein: CASSSRVGGAAETQYF. The CDR3 nucleotides read TGTGCCAGCAGCTCCAGGGTGGGGGGGGCTGCGGAGACCCAGTACTTC.